This TCR beta chain was captured by sequencing in a study of CD8 T cells in Susac syndrome. cDNA came from roughly 0.5 to 1 ug RNA primed by random hexamers. The TCR beta CDR3 was amplified by immunoSEQ multiplex PCR across 54 Vbeta, 13 Jbeta. TCRdb recomputed calls from the immunoSEQ multiplex PCR reads with MiXCR, one row per CDR3 protein. The data show hundreds of thousands of distinct CDR3 sequences, roughly 92% seen once. With 5 bases clipped from V and 5 bases from J, the junction kept 13 bases outside the gene matches. The germline V gene encodes CDR1 LNHDA and CDR2 SQIVND (reference sequence). There are 17 residues in the CDR3.

The chain employs TRBV19 and TRBJ2-1; 9 bases are shared with TRBD2. This clonotype was obtained from a human donor with multiple sclerosis. Sequencing was performed on CD8+ T cells from PBMCs. The CDR3 reads CASSPVLAGGPNNEQFF. The DNA for the CDR3 is TGTGCCAGTAGTCCGGTTTTGGCGGGAGGGCCGAACAATGAGCAGTTCTTC.